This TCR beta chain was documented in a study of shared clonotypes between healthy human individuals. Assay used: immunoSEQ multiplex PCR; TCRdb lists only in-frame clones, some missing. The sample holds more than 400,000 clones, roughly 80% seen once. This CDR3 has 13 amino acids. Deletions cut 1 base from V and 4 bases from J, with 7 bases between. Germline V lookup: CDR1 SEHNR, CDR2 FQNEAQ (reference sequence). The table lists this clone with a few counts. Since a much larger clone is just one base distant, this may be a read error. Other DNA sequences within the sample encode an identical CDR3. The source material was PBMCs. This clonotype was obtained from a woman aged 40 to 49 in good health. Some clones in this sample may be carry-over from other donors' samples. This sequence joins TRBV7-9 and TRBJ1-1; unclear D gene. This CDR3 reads CASSLEGGTEAFF. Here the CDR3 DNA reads TGTGCCAGCAGCTTAGAAGGAGGCACTGAAGCTTTCTTT.